The rows below give T cell receptor beta chains drawn from one sample of a study of T cell repertoires in aging, cancer and after chemotherapy. TCRdb redid the calling of the multiplex PCR reads with MiXCR, one entry per CDR3 protein. The profile shows 5,000 to 7,500 distinct CDR3 sequences, about 32% of them singletons. Sequenced: blood. The receptors shown here come from a human donor with a blood cancer. CDR3s include the opening cysteine and the closing phenylalanine or tryptophan. The D gene is left open where the match is weak. Clone size is shown for a subset of rows, as once, few, many or a class of expanded clone.

abundance	j_gene	v_gene	len	d_gene	CDR3nt	CDR3aa
few	TRBJ1-6	TRBV4-2	12	.	TGTGCCAGCAGCCAGGGACGGTCACCCCTCCACTTT	CASSQGRSPLHF
once	TRBJ2-1	TRBV18	17	.	TGTGCCAGCTCACCACAGGATTACAGGTCGTTTCACAATAAGCAGTTCTTC	CASSPQDYRSFHNKQFF
few	TRBJ1-4	TRBV4-2	14	.	TGCGCCAGCAGCCAAGCCGGGACCATAGGAAAACTGTTTTTT	CASSQAGTIGKLFF
.	TRBJ2-7	TRBV5-6	13	.	TGTGCCAGCAGCCCCTCAAGAGGGGCCGAGCAGTACTTC	CASSPSRGAEQYF
once	TRBJ2-4	TRBV28	12	TRBD1	TGTGCCAGCAGTTCCTCCGGGACAGGATTATACTTC	CASSSSGTGLYF
medium-sized	TRBJ2-2	TRBV6-5	13	.	TGTGCCAGCAGTTACTGGAGCGCCGGGGAGCTGTTTTTT	CASSYWSAGELFF
medium-sized	TRBJ2-5	TRBV18	16	TRBD2	TGTGCCAGCTCACCCAGGACTAGCGGAGGCCAAGAGACCCAGTACTTC	CASSPRTSGGQETQYF
.	TRBJ2-1	TRBV7-9	15	TRBD1	TGTGCCAGCAGCCCCCGACAGGGGTCCTACAATGAGCAGTTCTTC	CASSPRQGSYNEQFF
.	TRBJ1-3	TRBV10-1	15	.	TGCGCCAGCAGCCCGACAGCCGCCTCTGGAAACACCATATATTTT	CASSPTAASGNTIYF
medium-sized	TRBJ2-3	TRBV5-5	15	.	TGTGCCAGCAGCTTGTTCGACCGGCTTGCAGATACGCAGTATTTT	CASSLFDRLADTQYF
.	TRBJ2-5	TRBV5-1	15	TRBD1	TGCGCCAGCAGCTCGGTGGGGACAGGGGAGGAGACCCAGTACTTC	CASSSVGTGEETQYF
.	TRBJ2-7	TRBV4-1	15	.	TGCGCCAGCAGCCAAGACCCCATACCGGGTACCGAGCAGTACTTC	CASSQDPIPGTEQYF
few	TRBJ2-7	TRBV5-4	15	TRBD2	TGTGCCAGCAGCCCCCGGGGGGGGAGCCAATACGAGCAGTACTTC	CASSPRGGSQYEQYF
.	TRBJ2-5	TRBV10-3	15	TRBD1	TGTGCCATCAGTTCGAACGAGGACAGGGGAGAGACCCAGTACTTC	CAISSNEDRGETQYF
.	TRBJ2-7	TRBV20-1	13	.	TGCAGTGCAAACTCACTAGCACCCTACGAGCAGTACTTC	CSANSLAPYEQYF
medium-sized	TRBJ2-1	TRBV30	14	.	TGTGCCTGGGGATTGGGAACTGGAAACAATGAGCAGTTCTTC	CAWGLGTGNNEQFF
medium-sized	TRBJ2-1	TRBV19	15	.	TGTGCCAGTAGTATCGGGTGGACCCGAGCAATCGAGCAGTTCTTC	CASSIGWTRAIEQFF
.	TRBJ1-5	TRBV7-9	11	.	TGTGCCAGCAGCTACGGGGCGATCCAGCATTTT	CASSYGAIQHF
.	TRBJ2-5	TRBV20-1	14	.	TGCAGTGCTCAGACCCAGCGGATACAAGAGACCCAGTACTTC	CSAQTQRIQETQYF
few	TRBJ2-1	TRBV20-1	10	.	TGCAGTGCGGTAGGCAATGAGCAGTTCTTC	CSAVGNEQFF
.	TRBJ2-7	TRBV13	17	.	TGTGCCAGCAGCTTAGAGAGAGGGGGCGGGAGTGGCTACGAGCAGTACTTC	CASSLERGGGSGYEQYF
.	TRBJ2-1	TRBV14	14	TRBD2	TGTGCCAGCAGCCCGGGACTAGCTTGCAATGAGCAGTTCTTC	CASSPGLACNEQFF
medium-sized	TRBJ2-3	TRBV5-1	13	.	TGCGCCAGCAGCTTGGGTTACACAGATACGCAGTATTTT	CASSLGYTDTQYF
.	TRBJ2-3	TRBV7-9	16	.	TGTGCCAGCAGCCAAGAACCGCCAGGGGGGACAGATACGCAGTATTTT	CASSQEPPGGTDTQYF
.	TRBJ1-5	TRBV5-1	15	TRBD1	TGCGCCAGCAGCTTGGGGGACAGGGTGGACCAGCCCCAGCATTTT	CASSLGDRVDQPQHF
few	TRBJ2-3	TRBV5-1	13	.	TGCGCCAGCAGCTTGGGGGGCACAGATACGCAGTATTTT	CASSLGGTDTQYF
.	TRBJ1-3	TRBV5-1	14	.	TGCGCCAGCAGCCCTGGGAGTCTGGGAAACACCATATATTTT	CASSPGSLGNTIYF
.	TRBJ2-3	TRBV11-2	11	.	TGTGCCAGCAGCTTTGCTAATACGCAGTATTTT	CASSFANTQYF
large	TRBJ2-1	TRBV5-4	12	.	TGTGCCAGCAGTATAGACTTCCATGAGCAGTTCTTC	CASSIDFHEQFF
.	TRBJ1-5	TRBV6-1	17	TRBD1	TGTGCCAGCAGTGAAGGACAGGGGGCGGGCAACAATCAGCCCCAGCATTTT	CASSEGQGAGNNQPQHF
once	TRBJ1-3	TRBV5-5	14	.	TGTGACAGCAGCCTGACAGGCTCTGGAAACACCATATATTTT	CDSSLTGSGNTIYF
.	TRBJ1-3	TRBV20-1	17	.	TGCAGTGCTAGGAGGTCACCTTTTCGGGTTAGACGAAACACCATATATTTT	CSARRSPFRVRRNTIYF
.	TRBJ1-5	TRBV28	13	.	TGTGCCAGCAGTTTGGGGTCAGTCCAGCCCCAGCATTTT	CASSLGSVQPQHF
.	TRBJ2-3	TRBV5-1	15	TRBD1	TGCGCCAGCAGCTTCCGGGACAGGAGCACAGATACGCAGTATTTT	CASSFRDRSTDTQYF
medium-sized	TRBJ2-6	TRBV19	13	.	TGTGCCAGTAGTATTGGTGGGGCCAACGTCCTGACTTTC	CASSIGGANVLTF
.	TRBJ2-1	TRBV5-5	17	.	TGTGCCAGCAGCCCCGGGCTGTACAGGGCGAATATAAATGAGCAGTTCTTC	CASSPGLYRANINEQFF
few	TRBJ1-5	TRBV18	16	.	TGTGCCAGCTCACCACGGTCGATGATTGGGGATCAGCCCCAGCATTTT	CASSPRSMIGDQPQHF
few	TRBJ1-3	TRBV5-1	16	TRBD1	TGCGCCACCCCCCCTTCGGGACAGAGGCTTGGAAACACCATATATTTT	CATPPSGQRLGNTIYF
medium-sized	TRBJ2-5	TRBV6-6	16	TRBD2	TGTGCCAGCAGTTACTGGGTCAGCAGGGAGGGAGAGACCCAGTACTTC	CASSYWVSREGETQYF
few	TRBJ1-1	TRBV5-6	14	.	TGTGCCAGCAGCTTGGTCGTTGGGGGGAATGAAGCTTTCTTT	CASSLVVGGNEAFF
few	TRBJ2-7	TRBV14	16	TRBD1	TGTGCCAGCAGCCAAGATTTCCGACAGGGGGGCAACGAGCAGTACTTC	CASSQDFRQGGNEQYF
once	TRBJ2-1	TRBV7-9	13	.	TGTGCCAGCAGCTTGATGGGGTCCAATGAGCAGTTCTTC	CASSLMGSNEQFF
.	TRBJ1-4	TRBV7-9	11	.	TGTGCCAGCAGCATAAATGAAAAACTGTTTTTT	CASSINEKLFF
.	TRBJ2-7	TRBV20-1	13	TRBD2	TGCAGTGCTAGACTAGCGGGGTCCTACGAGCAGTACTTC	CSARLAGSYEQYF
once	TRBJ2-7	TRBV12-3/TRBV12-4	13	.	TGTGCCAGCGGACGGAGGAGCTCCTACGAGCAGTACTTC	CASGRRSSYEQYF
few	TRBJ2-2	TRBV24-1	17	TRBD1	TGTGCCACCAGTGAGACGGGCAGGGGGCTTCTATCCGGGGAGCTGTTTTTT	CATSETGRGLLSGELFF
.	TRBJ2-1	TRBV18	23	.	.	CASSQTSVYFCAISWTSPGEQFF
medium-sized	TRBJ2-7	TRBV19	15	.	TGTGCCAGTAGCCTATGGGTGGACTCCACCTACGAGCAGTACTTC	CASSLWVDSTYEQYF
.	TRBJ1-4	TRBV20-1	14	TRBD1	TGCAGTGCTAGAGCACAGGGGACGGGTGAAAAACTGTTTTTT	CSARAQGTGEKLFF
few	TRBJ1-2	TRBV12-3/TRBV12-4	13	.	TGTGCCAGCAGTATCACAGGGTACTATGGCTACACCTTC	CASSITGYYGYTF
medium-sized	TRBJ2-3	TRBV4-2	16	TRBD2	TGTGCCAGCAGCCAAGAGGATAGCGGGGCGAGAGATACGCAGTATTTT	CASSQEDSGARDTQYF
once	TRBJ1-2	TRBV4-2	15	.	TGTGCCAGCAGCCAAGATTACTCGAAGAACTATGGCTACACCTTC	CASSQDYSKNYGYTF
medium-sized	TRBJ2-2	TRBV18	14	.	TGTGCCAGCTCACCACAAGGGAACACCGGGGAGCTGTTTTTT	CASSPQGNTGELFF
.	TRBJ2-3	TRBV6-4	14	TRBD2	TGTGCCAGCAGTGAGGGACTAGCGGGAGATACGCAGTATTTT	CASSEGLAGDTQYF
.	TRBJ2-7	TRBV5-4	13	.	TGTGCCAGCAGCCGAGACAGGTGCTACGAGCAGTACTTC	CASSRDRCYEQYF
.	TRBJ2-7	TRBV28	15	TRBD2	TGTGCCAGCAGCAATATAGCGGGATTCTCCTACGAGCAGTACTTC	CASSNIAGFSYEQYF
.	TRBJ2-1	TRBV24-1	15	.	TGTGCCACCAGTGACCGAGGATGGGGTTGGAATGAGCAGTTCTTC	CATSDRGWGWNEQFF